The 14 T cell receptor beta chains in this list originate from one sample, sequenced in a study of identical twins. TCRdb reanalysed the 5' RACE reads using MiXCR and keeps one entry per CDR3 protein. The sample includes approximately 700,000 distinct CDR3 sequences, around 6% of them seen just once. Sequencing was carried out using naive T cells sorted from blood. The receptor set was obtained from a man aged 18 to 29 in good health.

The CDR3: CASITEYNEQFF. In nucleotides, the CDR3 is TGTGCCAGCATAACTGAATACAATGAGCAGTTCTTC. The rearrangement joins TRBV2 to TRBJ2-1; no firm D call. In germline, CDR1 is SNHLY, CDR2 FYNNEI. The CDR3 runs to 12 residues. Trimming removed 7 bases from V and 4 bases from J, with 8 bases in between. Drawing the rest from reference TRBV2 and TRBJ2-1, the complete variable domain is EPEVTQTPSHQVTQMGQEVILRCVPISNHLYFYWYRQILGQKVEFLVSFYNNEISEKSEIFDDQFSVERPDGSNFTLKIRSTKLEDSAMYFCASITEYNEQFFGPGTRLTVL.

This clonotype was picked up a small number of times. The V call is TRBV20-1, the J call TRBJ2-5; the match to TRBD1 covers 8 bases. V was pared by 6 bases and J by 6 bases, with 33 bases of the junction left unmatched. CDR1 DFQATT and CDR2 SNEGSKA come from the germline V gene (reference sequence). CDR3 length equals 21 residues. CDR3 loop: CSAIRQGRVVADPKSGKTQYF. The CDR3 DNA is TGCAGTGCAATACGACAGGGGCGGGTGGTAGCGGACCCTAAGTCCGGAAAGACCCAGTACTTC.

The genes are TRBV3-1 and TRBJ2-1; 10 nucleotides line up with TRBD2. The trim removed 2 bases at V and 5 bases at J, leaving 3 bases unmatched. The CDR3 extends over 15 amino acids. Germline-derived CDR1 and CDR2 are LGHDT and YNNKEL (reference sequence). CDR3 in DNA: TGTGCCAGCAGCCAACTAGCGGGAGCGGACAATGAGCAGTTCTTC. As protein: CASSQLAGADNEQFF.

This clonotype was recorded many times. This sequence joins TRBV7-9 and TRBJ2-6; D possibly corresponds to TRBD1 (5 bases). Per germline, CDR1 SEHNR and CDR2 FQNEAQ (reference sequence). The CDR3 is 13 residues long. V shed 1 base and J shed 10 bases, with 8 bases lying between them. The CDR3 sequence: CASSLDRRNVLTF. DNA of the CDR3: TGTGCCAGCAGCTTAGACAGGCGGAACGTCCTGACTTTC.

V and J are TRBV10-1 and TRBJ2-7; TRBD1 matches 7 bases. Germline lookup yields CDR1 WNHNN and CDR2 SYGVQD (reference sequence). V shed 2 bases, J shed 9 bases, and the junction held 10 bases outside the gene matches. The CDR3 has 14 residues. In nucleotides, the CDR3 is TGCGCCAGCAGTGAGGTCATGGGCGGACAGGTGCAGTACGTC. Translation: CASSEVMGGQVQYV.

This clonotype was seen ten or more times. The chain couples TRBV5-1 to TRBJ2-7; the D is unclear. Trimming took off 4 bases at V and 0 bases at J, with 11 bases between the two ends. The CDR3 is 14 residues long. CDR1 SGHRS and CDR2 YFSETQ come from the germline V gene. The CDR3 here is CASSPSTSSYEQYF. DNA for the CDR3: TGCGCCAGCAGCCCCTCGACCAGCTCCTACGAGCAGTACTTC.

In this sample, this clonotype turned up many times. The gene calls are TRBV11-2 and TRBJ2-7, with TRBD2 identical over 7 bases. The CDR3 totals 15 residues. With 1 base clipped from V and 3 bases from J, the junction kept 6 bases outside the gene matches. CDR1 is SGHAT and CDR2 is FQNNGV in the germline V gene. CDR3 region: CASSLVPGGFYEQYV. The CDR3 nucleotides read TGTGCCAGCAGCTTAGTCCCGGGGGGTTTCTACGAGCAGTACGTC.

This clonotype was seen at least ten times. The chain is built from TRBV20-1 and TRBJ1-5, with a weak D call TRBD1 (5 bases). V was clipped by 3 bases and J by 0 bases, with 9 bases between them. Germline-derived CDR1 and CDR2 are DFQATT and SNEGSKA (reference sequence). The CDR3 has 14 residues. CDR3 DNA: TGCAGTGCTAGTAAGGACAATAGCAATCAGCCCCAGCATTTT. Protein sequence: CSASKDNSNQPQHF.

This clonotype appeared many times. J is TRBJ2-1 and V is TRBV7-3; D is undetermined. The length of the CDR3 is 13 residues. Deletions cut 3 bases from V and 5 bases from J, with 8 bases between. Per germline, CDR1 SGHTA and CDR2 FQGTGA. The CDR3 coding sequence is TGTGCCAGCAGCTTTCCTACGGACAATGAGCAGTTCTTC. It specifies CASSFPTDNEQFF.

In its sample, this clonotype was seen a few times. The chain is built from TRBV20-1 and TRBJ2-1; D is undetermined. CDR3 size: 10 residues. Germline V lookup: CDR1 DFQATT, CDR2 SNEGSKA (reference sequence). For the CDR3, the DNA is TGCAGCGTCCTCGGTGTCAGCCAGTTCTTC. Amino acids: CSVLGVSQFF.

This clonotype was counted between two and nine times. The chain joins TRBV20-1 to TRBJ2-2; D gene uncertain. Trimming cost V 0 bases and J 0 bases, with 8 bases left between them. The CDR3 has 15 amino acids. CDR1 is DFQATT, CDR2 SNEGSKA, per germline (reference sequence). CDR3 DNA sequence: TGCAGTGCTAGAGACCTCTTAGCGAACACCGGGGAGCTGTTTTTT. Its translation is CSARDLLANTGELFF.

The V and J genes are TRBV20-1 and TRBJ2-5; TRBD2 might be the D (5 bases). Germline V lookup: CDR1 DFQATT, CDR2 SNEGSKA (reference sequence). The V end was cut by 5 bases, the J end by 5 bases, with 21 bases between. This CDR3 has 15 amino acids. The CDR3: CSAGVLAPQRETQYF. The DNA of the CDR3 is TGCAGTGCTGGGGTTTTAGCGCCCCAGCGGGAGACCCAGTACTTC.

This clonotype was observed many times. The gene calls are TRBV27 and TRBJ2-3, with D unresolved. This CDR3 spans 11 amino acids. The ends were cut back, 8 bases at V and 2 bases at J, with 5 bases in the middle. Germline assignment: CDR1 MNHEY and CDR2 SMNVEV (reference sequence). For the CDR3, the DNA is TGTGCCAGCCGCTACACAGATACGCAGTATTTT. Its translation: CASRYTDTQYF.

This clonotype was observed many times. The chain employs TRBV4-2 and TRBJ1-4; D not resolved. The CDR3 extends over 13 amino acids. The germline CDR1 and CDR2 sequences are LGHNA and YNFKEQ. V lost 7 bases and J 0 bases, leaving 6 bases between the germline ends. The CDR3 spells CASTLTTNEKLFF. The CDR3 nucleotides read TGTGCCAGCACCTTAACAACTAATGAAAAACTGTTTTTT.